This entry lists 27 T cell receptor beta chains sequenced from one sample in a study of beta chain features in type 1 diabetes. The authors reverse transcribed all of the isolated RNA, so sequencing captured expressed TCRB transcripts. Produced via immunoSEQ multiplex PCR; TCRdb's table is partial and in-frame only. The table lists around 240,000 clones, more than 9% of them singletons, with around 0.037% in the top ten. The sample was naive CD4+ T cells from blood. These receptors were collected from a woman under 30 in good health.

J is TRBJ2-5 and V is TRBV7-9; 7 bases align to TRBD2. The germline gives CDR1 SEHNR, CDR2 FQNEAQ (reference sequence). This CDR3 region has 15 residues. V trimming: 5 bases; J trimming: 1 base; junction bases outside the gene matches: 7. The CDR3, as DNA: TGTGCCAGCAGCAACCGACCGGGGGGCCAAGAGACCCAGTACTTC. Its translation is CASSNRPGGQETQYF.

This clone showed up just a few times. The CDR3 sequence: CASSYRELYSPLHF. The CDR3 DNA sequence: TGTGCCAGCAGTTACAGGGAGCTCTATTCACCCCTCCACTTT. This rearrangement joins TRBV25-1 to TRBJ1-6; perhaps TRBD1 as D (6 bases). The CDR3 totals 14 residues. In germline, CDR1 is MGHDK, CDR2 SYGVNS. The V gene lost 5 bases and the J gene lost 8 bases, with 13 bases spanning the gap.

A word on this clone: Sequence at one end of the junction differs from germline and may be a read error. The chain links TRBV7-7 to TRBJ2-1, with 10 bases matching TRBD1. CDR1 is SSHAT, CDR2 FNYEAQ, per germline (reference sequence). CDR3 length: 14 residues. CDR3 sequence (DNA): TGTGCTAGCAGCTTGGGGACAGGGGCCAATGAGCAGTTCTTC. It specifies CASSLGTGANEQFF. The full variable domain, in which reference TRBV7-7 and TRBJ2-1 provide the parts outside the CDR3, is GAGVSQSPRYKVTKRGQDVTLRCDPISSHATLYWYQQALGQGPEFLTYFNYEAQPDKSGLPSDRFSAERPEGSISTLTIQRTEQRDSAMYRCASSLGTGANEQFFGPGTRLTVL.

This clone was detected ten times or more. The chain carries TRBV30 and TRBJ2-1; tentatively, D is TRBD1 (6 bases). V lost 3 bases and J lost 6, with 12 bases in between. The CDR3 is 13 amino acids. Germline loops: CDR1 GTSNPN, CDR2 SVGIG (reference sequence). The CDR3 reads CAWRATGINEQFF. CDR3 coding DNA: TGTGCCTGGAGGGCGACAGGAATCAATGAGCAGTTCTTC.

This rearrangement joins TRBV27 to TRBJ2-3; D unclear. This CDR3 has 14 amino acids. Trimming took 1 base from V and 0 from J, leaving 5 bases between them. Germline V gene lookup returns CDR1 MNHEY and CDR2 SMNVEV (reference sequence). In DNA form, the CDR3 reads TGTGCCAGCAGTTTATTTAGAAGCACAGATACGCAGTATTTT. Protein: CASSLFRSTDTQYF.

The gene calls are TRBV5-1 and TRBJ1-1; D is uncertain. CDR3 length: 15 residues. Germline V gives CDR1 SGHRS, CDR2 YFSETQ. With 0 bases removed from V and 4 bases from J, the gap between germline ends came to 13 bases. CDR3 region: CASSLGGVSGTEAFF. DNA of the CDR3: TGCGCCAGCAGCTTGGGTGGTGTATCGGGCACTGAAGCTTTCTTT.

This clone was seen a handful of times. The sample has other DNA sequences that encode this CDR3 too. V and J are TRBV5-4 and TRBJ2-7, with a weak D call TRBD1 (6 bases). Germline CDR1 is SGHNT and CDR2 is YYREEE (reference sequence). CDR3 length: 14 residues. V was trimmed by 0 bases and J by 0 bases, leaving 7 bases between them. This CDR3 is CASSLEQGSYEQYF. The DNA of the CDR3 is TGTGCCAGCAGCTTGGAACAGGGCTCCTACGAGCAGTACTTC.

The chain combines TRBV18 with TRBJ2-1; no clear D gene. The CDR3 length is 14 residues. V gave up 2 bases and J gave up 8 bases, with 13 bases separating them. Germline V gene data show CDR1 as KGHSH and CDR2 as LQKENI. The CDR3 sequence: CASSPNRDPHEQFF. Written as DNA, the CDR3 is TGTGCCAGCTCACCAAACCGAGATCCCCATGAGCAGTTCTTC.

This clone was recorded a few times. This sequence joins TRBV19 and TRBJ1-1; tentatively, D is TRBD1 (6 bases). Deletions cut 3 bases from V and 11 bases from J, with 13 bases between. Looked up from germline, CDR1 is LNHDA and CDR2 is SQIVND (reference sequence). The CDR3 consists of 12 residues. CDR3 loop: CASSIPGVPAFF. The CDR3 nucleotides read TGTGCCAGTAGTATTCCAGGGGTTCCGGCTTTCTTT.

The V and J genes are TRBV7-9 and TRBJ2-5; unclear D gene. Germline V gene data show CDR1 as SEHNR and CDR2 as FQNEAQ (reference sequence). Trimming cost V 2 bases and J 2 bases, with 9 bases left between them. The CDR3 contains 14 residues. The CDR3 DNA is TGTGCCAGCAGCTTAATGGGCACTCAAGAGACCCAGTACTTC. Translated, it gives CASSLMGTQETQYF.

This clone has a handful of counts. The chain carries TRBV7-2 and TRBJ2-7; maybe TRBD1 (6 bases). CDR3 length: 12 amino acids. CDR1 is SGHTA, CDR2 FQGNSA, per germline. Trimming cost V 5 bases and J 2 bases, with 7 bases left between them. CDR3 protein: CASSPGAYEQYF. CDR3 bases: TGTGCCAGCAGCCCAGGGGCCTACGAGCAGTACTTC.

This clone has only a few counts. The same CDR3 is also encoded by other DNA sequences in this sample. The gene calls are TRBV2 and TRBJ2-5, with TRBD1 as a possible D gene (5 bases). The V and J ends lost 6 bases and 5 bases respectively, with 10 bases between them. Per germline, CDR1 SNHLY and CDR2 FYNNEI. This CDR3 spans 12 amino acids. CDR3 sequence reads: CASSATVETQYF. The CDR3 region has the DNA TGTGCCAGCAGCGCGACAGTGGAGACCCAGTACTTC.

This clone has only a few counts. The V and J genes are TRBV4-1 and TRBJ2-4; weak D call: TRBD2 (5 bases). V was trimmed by 2 bases and J by 0 bases, leaving 14 bases between them. The germline gives CDR1 MGHRA, CDR2 YSYEKL. CDR3 size: 17 residues. Here the CDR3 reads CASSQYDGNVAKNIQYF. Here the CDR3 DNA reads TGCGCCAGCAGCCAATATGACGGGAACGTAGCCAAAAACATTCAGTACTTC.

The CDR3 DNA follows: TGTGCCAGCAGCTCACTCCCAGGTAACGAGCAGTACTTC. Translated: CASSSLPGNEQYF. This chain joins TRBV7-2 and TRBJ2-7; unclear D gene. V lost 4 bases and J lost 5, with 12 bases in between. The CDR3 contains 13 residues. The V gene's germline CDR1 is SGHTA and CDR2 FQGNSA.

The V call is TRBV28, the J call TRBJ1-2, with D perhaps matching TRBD1 (5 bases). V lost 7 bases and J 7 bases, leaving 19 bases between the germline ends. Germline CDR1 and CDR2: MDHEN and SYDVKM. CDR3 length: 14 residues. The chain's CDR3 is CASIWRRGVFGYTF. DNA for the CDR3: TGTGCCAGCATCTGGCGGCGGGGGGTTTTTGGCTACACCTTC.

This chain links TRBV5-4 with TRBJ2-5; TRBD2 matches 9 bases. The CDR3 consists of 17 residues. The junction had 11 bases not matched to a gene; V was cut back by 4 bases and J by 1 base. Germline CDR1 is SGHNT and CDR2 is YYREEE (reference sequence). The CDR3 here is CASSGPSSGDLQETQYF. CDR3 in DNA: TGTGCCAGCAGCGGACCATCTAGCGGGGACCTCCAAGAGACCCAGTACTTC.

This clone came up many times. V is TRBV18 and J is TRBJ2-5; 11 positions match TRBD2. CDR3 length equals 14 residues. J was trimmed by 2 bases and V by 4 bases; bases with no gene match: 0. Germline CDR1 is KGHSH and CDR2 is LQKENI. The CDR3 region is CASSRLAGQETQYF. The CDR3 DNA reads as TGTGCCAGCTCACGACTAGCGGGACAAGAGACCCAGTACTTC.

V is TRBV15 and J is TRBJ1-2; the match to TRBD1 covers 9 bases. CDR1 is LNHNV, CDR2 YYDKDF, per germline (reference sequence). The CDR3 is 14 residues long. V shed 4 bases, J shed 8 bases, and the junction held 8 bases outside the gene matches. CDR3 loop: CATSITTGGMGYTF. The CDR3 region has the DNA TGTGCCACCAGCATAACGACAGGGGGTATGGGCTACACCTTC. Complete variable domain (other parts from reference TRBV15 and TRBJ1-2): DAMVIQNPRYQVTQFGKPVTLSCSQTLNHNVMYWYQQKSSQAPKLLFHYYDKDFNNEADTPDNFQSRRPNTSFCFLDIRSPGLGDTAMYLCATSITTGGMGYTFGSGTRLTVV.

This sequence joins TRBV5-8 and TRBJ1-5; 7 bases match TRBD1. The CDR3 contains 14 residues. Germline V gives CDR1 SGHTS, CDR2 YDEGEE. Trimming removed 5 bases from V and 4 bases from J; junction bases left unmatched: 6. The CDR3 nucleotides are TGTGCCAGCAGACAAACAGGGGTGAATCAGCCCCAGCATTTT. This codes for CASRQTGVNQPQHF. Complete variable domain (other parts from reference TRBV5-8 and TRBJ1-5): EAGVTQSPTHLIKTRGQQATLRCSPISGHTSVYWYQQALGLGLQFLLWYDEGEERNRGNFPPRFSGRQFPNYSSELNVNALELEDSALYLCASRQTGVNQPQHFGDGTRLSIL.

A few counts support this clone. The gene calls are TRBV29-1 and TRBJ1-3; D may be TRBD1 (5 bases). Trimming took off 4 bases at V and 7 bases at J, with 14 bases between the two ends. CDR1 and CDR2 from the germline V gene are SQVTM and ANQGSEA. CDR3 length: 13 residues. The CDR3 bases are TGCAGCGTTGCCAGAGCCGGGGGGAACACCATATATTTT. Its translation: CSVARAGGNTIYF.

This clone was detected a few times. The chain couples TRBV6-1 to TRBJ1-1; D gene unclear. Germline assignment: CDR1 MNHNS and CDR2 SASEGT. This CDR3 comprises 15 residues. Trimming shortened V by 8 bases and J by 0 bases, and 16 bases separated the two germline ends. CDR3 in amino acids: CASGEGFLMNTEAFF. CDR3 sequence (DNA): TGTGCCAGCGGGGAGGGTTTCTTAATGAACACTGAAGCTTTCTTT.

This chain joins TRBV5-1 and TRBJ2-1; possible D gene TRBD2, 6 bases. The V gene's germline CDR1 is SGHRS and CDR2 YFSETQ. The CDR3 is 14 amino acids. The ends were cut back, 0 bases at V and 9 bases at J, with 13 bases in the middle. The CDR3 DNA reads as TGCGCCAGCAGCTTGGGACTAGGATCGGTTGAGCAGTTCTTC. Protein sequence: CASSLGLGSVEQFF.

This clone was counted between two and nine times. This sequence joins TRBV2 and TRBJ1-1; TRBD1 is a possible D gene (6 bases). CDR3 size: 12 residues. The ends were cut back, 3 bases at V and 11 bases at J, with 13 bases in the middle. In germline, CDR1 is SNHLY, CDR2 FYNNEI. As DNA, the CDR3 is TGTGCCAGCAGTGAGGGAGGGGGAGTGGCTTTCTTT. Encoded protein: CASSEGGGVAFF.

CDR3 in amino acids: CASSDRDRGREQYF. Written as DNA, the CDR3 is TGTGCCAGCAGTGACCGGGACAGGGGGCGCGAGCAGTACTTC. This chain uses TRBV6-1 with TRBJ2-7; 12 bases align to TRBD1. V gave up 3 bases and J gave up 6 bases; unmatched junction bases: 3. The CDR3 contains 14 residues. From germline, CDR1 is MNHNS and CDR2 SASEGT.

This clone was counted only a few times. This chain uses TRBV10-3 with TRBJ2-7, with TRBD2 matching over 10 bases. Trimming took 6 bases from V and 5 from J; bases not matched to a gene: 7. Germline values: CDR1 ENHRY, CDR2 SYGVKD. The CDR3 is made up of 14 amino acids. DNA of the CDR3: TGTGCCATCAGAGATAGCGGGAGGATCAACGAGCAGTACTTC. This translates into CAIRDSGRINEQYF.

This clone was counted between two and nine times. The chain carries TRBV6-6 and TRBJ2-7, with 7 bases lining up with TRBD1. V was pared by 5 bases and J by 0 bases, with 7 bases of the junction left unmatched. The germline CDR1 and CDR2 sequences are MNHNY and SVGAGI (reference sequence). The CDR3 runs 15 residues. CDR3 DNA sequence: TGTGCCAGCAGTATCCGACAGGGTGGCTCCTACGAGCAGTACTTC. Amino acid sequence: CASSIRQGGSYEQYF.

This clone was counted only a few times. The chain recombines TRBV5-1 with TRBJ2-4; 9 nucleotides align to TRBD2. Germline CDR1 reads SGHRS; CDR2 reads YFSETQ. This CDR3 region has 15 residues. The J segment lost 4 bases and the V segment lost 3 bases, leaving 5 bases of the junction unmatched. CDR3 nucleotides: TGCGCCAGCAGCTCAGAGCGGGAGGCAAAAAACATTCAGTACTTC. Amino acid sequence: CASSSEREAKNIQYF.